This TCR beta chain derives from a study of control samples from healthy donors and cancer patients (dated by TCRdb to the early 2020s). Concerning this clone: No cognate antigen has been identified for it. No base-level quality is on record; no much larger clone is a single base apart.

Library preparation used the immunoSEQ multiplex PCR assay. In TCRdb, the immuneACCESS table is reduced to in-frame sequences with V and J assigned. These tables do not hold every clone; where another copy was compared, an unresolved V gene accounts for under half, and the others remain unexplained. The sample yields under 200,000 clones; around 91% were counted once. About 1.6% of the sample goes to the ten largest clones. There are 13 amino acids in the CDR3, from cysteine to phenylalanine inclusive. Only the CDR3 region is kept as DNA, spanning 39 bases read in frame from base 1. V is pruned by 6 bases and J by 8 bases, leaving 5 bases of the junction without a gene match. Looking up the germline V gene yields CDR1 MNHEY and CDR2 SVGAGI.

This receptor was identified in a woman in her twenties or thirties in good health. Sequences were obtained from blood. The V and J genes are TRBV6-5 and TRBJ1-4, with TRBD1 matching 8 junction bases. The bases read TGTGCCAGCAGGGATTCAGGGGGCGAAAAACTGTTTTTT. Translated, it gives CASRDSGGEKLFF.